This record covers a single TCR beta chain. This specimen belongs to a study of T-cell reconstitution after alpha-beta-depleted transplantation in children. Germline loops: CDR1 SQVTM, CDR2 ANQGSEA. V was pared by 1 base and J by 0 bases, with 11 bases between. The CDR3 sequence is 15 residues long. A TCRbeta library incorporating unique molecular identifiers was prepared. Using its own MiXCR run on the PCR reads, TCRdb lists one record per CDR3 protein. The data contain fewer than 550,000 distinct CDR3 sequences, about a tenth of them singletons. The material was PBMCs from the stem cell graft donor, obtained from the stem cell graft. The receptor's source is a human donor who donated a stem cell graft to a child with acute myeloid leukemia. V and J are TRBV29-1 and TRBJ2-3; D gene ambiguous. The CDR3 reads CSVEVAVTSTDTQYF. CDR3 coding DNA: TGCAGCGTTGAAGTAGCTGTTACTAGCACAGATACGCAGTATTTT.